Below, 18 T cell receptor beta chains from the same sample are listed, as sequenced in a study of cytomegalovirus exposure and HLA in healthy donors. PCR employed 60 Vbeta and 13 Jbeta primers. TCRdb's copy holds only in-frame clones and misses some; the assay was immunoSEQ multiplex PCR. Among some 93,000 clones, approximately 83% were seen once, and the ten largest hold roughly 3.8%. The sample comprised PBMCs. These receptors were taken from a middle-aged man in good health and CMV-seronegative.

J is TRBJ2-4 and V is TRBV6-5; TRBD2 aligns across 14 bases. Germline V gene sequence: CDR1 MNHEY, CDR2 SVGAGI. This CDR3 contains 15 residues. Unmatched junction bases numbered 1, after V lost 6 bases and J lost 3 bases. CDR3 nucleotides: TGTGCCAGCAGGGGACTAGCGGGAGTCAAAAACATTCAGTACTTC. Protein product: CASRGLAGVKNIQYF.

This chain uses TRBV5-1 with TRBJ2-7; 10 bases map to TRBD1. Germline V CDR1 and CDR2: SGHRS, YFSETQ. The CDR3 spans 16 residues. V lost 3 bases and J lost 3; bases outside the gene matches: 9. In DNA form, the CDR3 reads TGCGCCAGCAGCTCCCCAGGGACAGGGGCCCTCTACGAGCAGTACTTC. It is translated as CASSSPGTGALYEQYF.

Worth noting for this clone: This specimen includes other DNA sequences encoding the same CDR3. The CDR3 here is CASSFRVNTEAFF. Written as DNA, the CDR3 is TGTGCCAGCAGTTTTCGGGTGAACACTGAAGCTTTCTTT. This rearrangement joins TRBV28 to TRBJ1-1; the D is unclear. The CDR3 is made up of 13 amino acids. Germline CDR1 and CDR2: MDHEN and SYDVKM. V lost 3 bases and J lost 0, with 5 bases in between. The whole variable domain, filled in from reference TRBV28 and TRBJ1-1, reads DVKVTQSSRYLVKRTGEKVFLECVQDMDHENMFWYRQDPGLGLRLIYFSYDVKMKEKGDIPEGYSVSREKKERFSLILESASTNQTSMYLCASSFRVNTEAFFGQGTRLTVV.

There are a few counts of this clone. The chain employs TRBV13 and TRBJ2-4, with D possibly being TRBD2 (7 bases). The ends were cut back, 1 base at V and 8 bases at J, with 15 bases in the middle. Germline V gene data show CDR1 as PRHDT and CDR2 as FYEKMQ (reference sequence). CDR3 length: 15 amino acids. CDR3: CASSLEGGGGDIQYF. The CDR3 DNA reads as TGTGCCAGCAGCTTAGAGGGAGGGGGAGGCGACATTCAGTACTTC.

V is TRBV13 and J is TRBJ2-2; TRBD1 matches at 8 bases. CDR1 PRHDT and CDR2 FYEKMQ come from the germline V gene (reference sequence). V shed 2 bases, J shed 4 bases, and the junction held 3 bases outside the gene matches. CDR3 size: 15 residues. The CDR3 nucleotides read TGTGCCAGCAGCTTAAGGACAGGGAGCACCGGGGAGCTGTTTTTT. Translation: CASSLRTGSTGELFF.

This sequence joins TRBV29-1 and TRBJ2-5; D is possibly TRBD2 (5 bases). This CDR3 is 13 amino acids long. V was cut by 4 bases and J by 0 bases, with 9 bases left in between. From germline, CDR1 is SQVTM and CDR2 ANQGSEA. CDR3: CSVGGAYQETQYF. The CDR3 coding sequence is TGCAGCGTTGGGGGAGCGTACCAAGAGACCCAGTACTTC. Full variable domain (rest looked up from reference TRBV29-1 and TRBJ2-5): SAVISQKPSRDICQRGTSLTIQCQVDSQVTMMFWYRQQPGQSLTLIATANQGSEATYESGFVIDKFPISRPNLTFSTLTVSNMSPEDSSIYLCSVGGAYQETQYFGPGTRLLVL.

J is TRBJ2-7 and V is TRBV28; 8 bases are shared with TRBD1. The CDR3 is made up of 15 amino acids. Germline assignment: CDR1 MDHEN and CDR2 SYDVKM. V trimming: 2 bases; J trimming: 1 base; junction bases outside the gene matches: 4. CDR3 amino acids: CASSLRRDRSYEQYF. Here the CDR3 DNA reads TGTGCCAGCAGTTTACGCCGGGACAGGTCCTACGAGCAGTACTTC.

This clone was picked up one time. The chain is built from TRBV30 and TRBJ1-1; 11 nucleotides match TRBD1. Germline CDR1 reads GTSNPN; CDR2 reads SVGIG (reference sequence). V gave up 3 bases and J gave up 4 bases; unmatched junction bases: 7. The CDR3 is 15 amino acids. The CDR3 loop reads CAWSGQGAGITEAFF. DNA for the CDR3: TGTGCCTGGAGCGGACAGGGGGCTGGTATCACTGAAGCTTTCTTT.

The gene calls are TRBV7-2 and TRBJ1-1, with a tentative D call TRBD1 (5 bases). CDR1 is SGHTA and CDR2 is FQGNSA in the germline V gene. CDR3 size: 14 residues. Trimming took off 3 bases at V and 2 bases at J, with 10 bases between the two ends. The CDR3 loop is CASSFSGGNTEAFF. CDR3 nucleotides: TGTGCCAGCAGCTTTTCGGGGGGAAACACTGAAGCTTTCTTT.

This clone was observed a few times. This chain links TRBV5-5 with TRBJ2-1; 9 positions match TRBD2. Looked up from germline, CDR1 is SGHKS and CDR2 is YYEKEE (reference sequence). The CDR3 runs 18 residues. J was trimmed by 4 bases and V by 1 base; bases with no gene match: 12. As DNA, the CDR3 is TGTGCCAGCAGCTTGAAGGCTAGCGGGGTATGGACATACAATGAGCAGTTCTTC. Its protein is CASSLKASGVWTYNEQFF. Together with reference TRBV5-5 and TRBJ2-1, the CDR3 gives the full variable domain: DAGVTQSPTHLIKTRGQQVTLRCSPISGHKSVSWYQQVLGQGPQFIFQYYEKEERGRGNFPDRFSARQFPNYSSELNVNALLLGDSALYLCASSLKASGVWTYNEQFFGPGTRLTVL.

Details on this clone: A junction boundary mismatches the germline segment, possibly from a read error. The sample has other DNA sequences that encode this CDR3 too. The chain recombines TRBV7-9 with TRBJ2-3, with 10 bases identical to TRBD2. Germline CDR1 is SEHNR and CDR2 is FQNEAQ (reference sequence). This CDR3 is 16 amino acids long. The CDR3 is CASSLGPSGSKDTQYF. The CDR3 coding sequence is TGTGCCAGCAGCTTAGGGCCTAGCGGGAGCAAAGATACGCAGTATTTT.

This clone was detected only once. This chain joins TRBV7-6 and TRBJ1-1; 10 bases fit TRBD1. The V gene end was trimmed by 5 bases and the J gene end by 6 bases; junction bases not matched to a gene: 6. Per the germline V gene, CDR1 is SGHVS and CDR2 is FNYEAQ. The CDR3 spans 14 residues. CDR3 sequence: CASSPDRGLAEAFF. The CDR3 DNA follows: TGTGCCAGCAGCCCAGACAGGGGGCTCGCTGAAGCTTTCTTT.

This clone was counted once. The chain carries TRBV7-9 and TRBJ2-3; TRBD1 might be the D (6 bases). The germline V gene has CDR1 SEHNR and CDR2 FQNEAQ (reference sequence). This CDR3 is built from 15 residues. The ends were cut back, 7 bases at V and 2 bases at J, with 16 bases in the middle. The CDR3 nucleotides are TGTGCCAGCACCAACCAGGGGATCTCCACAGATACGCAGTATTTT. Its translation: CASTNQGISTDTQYF.

This CDR3 is CASLGTGDTEAFF. CDR3 in DNA: TGTGCCAGCCTCGGGACAGGAGACACTGAAGCTTTCTTT. V and J are TRBV19 and TRBJ1-1, with 8 bases matching TRBD1. This CDR3 region has 13 residues. From germline, CDR1 is LNHDA and CDR2 SQIVND (reference sequence). The ends lost 9 bases at V and 3 bases at J; junction bases unmatched: 6.

The chain combines TRBV29-1 with TRBJ2-1; 7 bases line up with TRBD1. The CDR3 is made up of 13 amino acids. Germline V gives CDR1 SQVTM, CDR2 ANQGSEA. The V gene end was trimmed by 8 bases and the J gene end by 4 bases; junction bases not matched to a gene: 8. The CDR3 loop reads CSLRQGTYNEQFF. For the CDR3, the DNA is TGCAGCCTTAGACAGGGTACTTACAATGAGCAGTTCTTC.

The V call is TRBV27, the J call TRBJ2-1; TRBD1 matches 7 bases. Germline V lookup: CDR1 MNHEY, CDR2 SMNVEV (reference sequence). This CDR3 spans 17 amino acids. The junction had 9 bases not matched to a gene; V was cut back by 4 bases and J by 0 bases. CDR3 region: CASSSGWTGSSYNEQFF. In DNA form, the CDR3 reads TGTGCCAGCAGTTCGGGGTGGACAGGAAGCTCCTACAATGAGCAGTTCTTC.

The chain employs TRBV4-3 and TRBJ1-2; TRBD1 aligns across 9 bases. With V trimmed by 4 bases and J by 7 bases, 7 bases remained unmatched. CDR1 and CDR2 (germline): LGHNA, YSLEER. The CDR3 has 14 residues. CDR3 in DNA: TGCGCCAGCAGCCCCGAAGGGACAGGGTTTGGCTACACCTTC. This codes for CASSPEGTGFGYTF.

This clone showed up just once. The rearrangement uses TRBV28 and TRBJ1-2, with D tentatively TRBD1 (5 bases). This CDR3 contains 16 residues. The ends were cut back, 1 base at V and 8 bases at J, with 20 bases in the middle. Germline CDR1 MDHEN, CDR2 SYDVKM. The CDR3 DNA reads TGTGCCAGCAGTTTATCAGCAGGGCGAAAGTTCGGCGGCTACACCTTC. This gives the protein CASSLSAGRKFGGYTF.